The sequence of this T cell receptor beta chain was determined in a study of T cells in Graves' hyperthyroidism and ophthalmopathy. Exclusions: uncontrolled infection, other autoimmune disease, pregnancy, lactation. For the diagnoses, clinical symptoms, serum thyroxine and TRAb, thyroid ultrasound and orbital computed tomography were used. Fresh peripheral blood, 10 ml, yielded the PBMCs. This clonotype was seen at least ten times. Trimming removed 4 bases from V and 10 bases from J, with 23 bases in between. Looked up from germline, CDR1 is PRHDT and CDR2 is FYEKMQ (reference sequence). The CDR3 is 16 amino acids. Using RNA transcripts as the source, TCR beta CDR3 regions were amplified. The HTBI primer set drove a first-round RT-PCR of the TCR CDR3. From the multiplex PCR reads, TCRdb called clonotypes with MiXCR, one entry per CDR3 protein. The sample carries hundreds of thousands of distinct CDR3 sequences, around 16% recorded once.

The genes are TRBV13 and TRBJ2-1, with D possibly being TRBD1 or TRBD2 (7 bases each). The receptor comes from a woman aged 18 to 35 with Graves' hyperthyroidism. Sequencing was performed on blood. This CDR3 reads CASSWRGGGGMGEQFF. As DNA, the CDR3 is TGTGCCAGCAGCTGGCGAGGGGGCGGGGGTATGGGCGAGCAGTTCTTC.